This TCR beta chain comes out of a study of cytomegalovirus exposure and HLA in healthy donors. Study conclusions and caveats: In all likelihood, a cluster of highly shared sequence variants was a sequencing artifact.

The table lists this clone with a count of one. Its cognate antigen is unknown. PCR amplification relied on 60 Vbeta primers (plus 13 Jbeta primers). TCRdb's copy holds only in-frame clones and misses some; the assay was immunoSEQ multiplex PCR. The data contain 70,000 to 95,000 clones, more than 80% of them singletons. The TCR sequence derives from a woman between 25 and 40 years old in good health and CMV-seronegative. Input material: PBMCs.

The CDR3 sequence: CASSTGSGNQPQHF. For the CDR3, the DNA is TGTGCCAGCAGCACAGGGTCTGGCAATCAGCCCCAGCATTTT. The chain combines TRBV7-9 with TRBJ1-5, with D possibly matching TRBD1 (6 bases). The CDR3 has 14 residues. CDR1 is SEHNR, CDR2 FQNEAQ, per germline (reference sequence). The ends were cut back, 5 bases at V and 2 bases at J, with 10 bases in the middle.